This T cell receptor (beta chain) is from a study of blood T cells in healthy people across ages. Study results and limitations: A strong correlation between TCR beta diversity and naive T cell percentage was seen.

All donors came from Russia, were Caucasian and healthy, and spanned ages 6 to 90. In regard to this clonotype: Its cognate antigen is unknown.

Next came a second PCR, run for 7 to 11 cycles, which used a sample-barcoded 5' primer along with a J-beta primer mix. Every cDNA molecule carried a tag from a template-switch adaptor bearing 12 random nucleotides. TCRdb re-called the 5' RACE reads through MiXCR, storing one row per CDR3 protein. The table shows approximately 690,000 distinct CDR3 sequences, with around two fifths occurring only once. The sequenced sample was blood. This clonotype was obtained from a man of 80 years or more in good health.

CDR3: CASSLALPGTGANTEAFF. CDR3 nucleotide sequence: TGCGCCAGCAGCTTGGCCCTGCCCGGGACAGGGGCGAACACTGAAGCTTTCTTT. The chain links TRBV5-1 to TRBJ1-1, with TRBD1 matching over 10 bases. From germline, CDR1 is SGHRS and CDR2 YFSETQ. This CDR3 region has 18 residues. J was trimmed by 1 base and V by 0 bases; bases with no gene match: 9.